Included here is one T cell receptor beta chain sequence, with context. The repertoire was sequenced with immunoSEQ multiplex PCR; TCRdb's copy has only in-frame clones and lacks some. Altogether tens of thousands of clones are present, about 88% being singletons, with the ten largest covering roughly an eighth. This sample is drawn from a study of control samples from healthy donors and cancer patients. The CDR3 has 16 amino acids. Trimming stripped 2 bases from V and 4 bases from J, with 17 bases between. CDR1 and CDR2 (germline): KGHSH, LQKENI. Input material: blood. The chain has TRBV18 and TRBJ1-1, with D perhaps TRBD1 (6 bases). The TCR comes from a woman in her 70s in good health. CDR3 residues: CASSPRGGDSGTEAFF. The CDR3 DNA is TGTGCCAGCTCACCAAGGGGGGGGGACTCCGGCACTGAAGCTTTCTTT. Variable domain in full (rest from reference TRBV18 and TRBJ1-1): NAGVMQNPRHLVRRRGQEARLRCSPMKGHSHVYWYRQLPEEGLKFMVYLQKENIIDESGMPKERFSAEFPKEGPSILRIQQVVRGDSAAYFCASSPRGGDSGTEAFFGQGTRLTVV.